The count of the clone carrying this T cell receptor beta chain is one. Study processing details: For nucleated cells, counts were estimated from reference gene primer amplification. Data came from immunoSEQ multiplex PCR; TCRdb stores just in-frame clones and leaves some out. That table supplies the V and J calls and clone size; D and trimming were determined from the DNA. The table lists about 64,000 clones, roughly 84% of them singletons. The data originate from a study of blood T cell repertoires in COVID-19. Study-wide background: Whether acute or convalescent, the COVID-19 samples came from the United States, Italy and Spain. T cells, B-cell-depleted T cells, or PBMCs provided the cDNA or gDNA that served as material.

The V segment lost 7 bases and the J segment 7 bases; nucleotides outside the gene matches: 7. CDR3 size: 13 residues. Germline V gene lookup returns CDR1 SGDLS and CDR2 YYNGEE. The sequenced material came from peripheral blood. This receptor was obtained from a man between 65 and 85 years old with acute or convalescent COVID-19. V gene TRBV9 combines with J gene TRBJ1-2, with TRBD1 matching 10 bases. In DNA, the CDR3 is TGTGCCAGCGCTCAGACAGGGGGCGCTGGCTACACCTTC. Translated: CASAQTGGAGYTF.